This T cell receptor (beta chain) originates from a study of PD-L1 blockade in urothelial cancer. About the research overall: Patients began atezolizumab, 1,200 mg intravenously every 3 weeks, in about 2014. The number of prior chemotherapy regimens per patient was 0 to 3.

Documented time point: pretreatment peripheral blood. Only in-frame clones appear in the TCRdb table, and some are missing; sequencing was by immunoSEQ multiplex PCR. Among over 75,000 clones listed, approximately 81% were seen once. This specimen was PBMCs, taken around atezolizumab (anti-PD-L1) treatment. The sequence was obtained from a man in his sixties with urothelial cancer.

CDR3 amino acids: CASSFGGSGTQYF. CDR3 nucleotide sequence: TGTGCCAGCAGCTTTGGGGGGTCAGGGACCCAGTACTTC. The chain has TRBV7-2 and TRBJ2-5; D is possibly TRBD2 (6 bases). The CDR3 has 13 residues. Germline V gene sequence: CDR1 SGHTA, CDR2 FQGNSA. V lost 3 bases and J 7 bases, leaving 12 bases between the germline ends.